This TCR beta chain was documented in a study of molecular identifiers for immune sequencing clone quantification. Study conclusions and caveats: Spiked TCR RNA from one Jurkat cell reportedly showed up when mixed among more than 900,000 naive cells.

CD8+CD4-CCR7+CD45RA+ sorting gave the naive CD8 T cells. MiXCR, run by TCRdb on the PCR reads, gives a single entry per CDR3 protein. The table lists 490,000 or so distinct CDR3 sequences, 25% of them singletons, with around 0.78% in the top ten. Of note for this clonotype: No antigen is known for it.

The V segment lost 1 base and the J segment 7 bases; nucleotides outside the gene matches: 11. The CDR3 spans 17 residues. Germline loops: CDR1 KGHDR, CDR2 SFDVKD. This clonotype was sampled from a human donor in good health. Some libraries in this study had Jurkat cell RNA spiked in. The sequencing sample was made of naive CD8+ T cells from blood, with Jurkat cell RNA spiked in. Indicated subset: FACS-sorted CD8+CD4-CCR7+CD45RA+ naive T cells. The chain is built from TRBV24-1 and TRBJ2-2, with TRBD2 matching over 7 bases. The CDR3 DNA sequence: TGTGCCACCAGTGATTTCCGAAATAGCGGGTCGTACGGGGAGCTGTTTTTT. It translates to CATSDFRNSGSYGELFF.